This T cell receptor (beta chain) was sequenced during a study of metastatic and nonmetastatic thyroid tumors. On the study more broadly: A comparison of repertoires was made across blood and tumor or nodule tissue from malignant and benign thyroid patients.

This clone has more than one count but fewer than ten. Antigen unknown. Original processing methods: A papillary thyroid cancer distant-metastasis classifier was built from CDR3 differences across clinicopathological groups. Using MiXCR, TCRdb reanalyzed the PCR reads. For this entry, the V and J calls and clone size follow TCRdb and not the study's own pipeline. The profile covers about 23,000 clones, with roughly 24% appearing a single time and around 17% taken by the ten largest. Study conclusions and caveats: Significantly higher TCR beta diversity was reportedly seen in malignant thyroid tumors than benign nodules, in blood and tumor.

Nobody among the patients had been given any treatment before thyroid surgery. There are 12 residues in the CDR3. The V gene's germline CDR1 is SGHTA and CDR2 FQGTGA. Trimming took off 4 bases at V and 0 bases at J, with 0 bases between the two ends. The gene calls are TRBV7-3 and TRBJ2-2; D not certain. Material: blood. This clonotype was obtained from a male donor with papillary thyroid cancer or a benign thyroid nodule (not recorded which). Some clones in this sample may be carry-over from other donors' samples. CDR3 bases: TGTGCCAGCAGCTCGAACACCGGGGAGCTGTTTTTT. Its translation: CASSSNTGELFF.